The rows below give T cell receptor beta chains drawn from one sample of a study of OX40 agonist ivuxolimab in advanced cancers. The table came from immunoSEQ multiplex PCR; TCRdb's copy has only in-frame clones and leaves some out. The data hold roughly 60,000 clones, with roughly 81% observed a single time. The sample here was CD4+ or CD8+ T cells sorted from blood, taken in a trial of the OX40 agonist ivuxolimab. The receptors originated from an adult with an advanced solid tumor such as melanoma, head and neck, liver or kidney cancer. Both conserved end residues are part of each CDR3. Fields, in order: J gene, V gene, D gene, clone size, CDR3 DNA, CDR3 protein. A D gene is named only where the DNA matches it firmly. Rows give clone size only sometimes, using once, few, many, or a class for an expanded clone.

J gene: TRBJ1-1
V gene: TRBV5-1
D gene: .
clone size: .
CDR3 DNA: TGCGCCAGCAGCTTGGGTGATGGGGGAATGGGCACTGAAGCTTTCTTT
CDR3 protein: CASSLGDGGMGTEAFF

J gene: TRBJ1-5
V gene: TRBV19
D gene: .
clone size: .
CDR3 DNA: TGTGCCAGTTTGGCCAGGGACAATCAGCCCCAGCATTTT
CDR3 protein: CASLARDNQPQHF

J gene: TRBJ2-3
V gene: TRBV15
D gene: .
clone size: .
CDR3 DNA: TGTGCCACTAGACTTTCCACAGATACGCAGTATTTT
CDR3 protein: CATRLSTDTQYF

J gene: TRBJ1-5
V gene: TRBV7-2
D gene: .
clone size: .
CDR3 DNA: TGTGCCAGCAGCTTAGTGGGGGGAATGGTGCATCAGCCCCAGCATTTT
CDR3 protein: CASSLVGGMVHQPQHF

J gene: TRBJ1-2
V gene: TRBV7-9
D gene: TRBD1
clone size: .
CDR3 DNA: TGTGCCAGCAGCTCGCTCCCGGGACAGGGGCTCTATAACTATGGCTACACCTTC
CDR3 protein: CASSSLPGQGLYNYGYTF

J gene: TRBJ1-6
V gene: TRBV5-1
D gene: .
clone size: .
CDR3 DNA: TGCGCCAGCAGCCCGGACCCCTCGACGGATTCACCCCTCCACTTT
CDR3 protein: CASSPDPSTDSPLHF

J gene: TRBJ2-3
V gene: TRBV7-9
D gene: .
clone size: once
CDR3 DNA: TGTGCCAGCAGCTTAGTTATGTCAGGGTATGGGGATACGCAGTATTTT
CDR3 protein: CASSLVMSGYGDTQYF

J gene: TRBJ2-1
V gene: TRBV14
D gene: TRBD2
clone size: .
CDR3 DNA: TGTGCCAGCAGCCAAGACAAGCTAGCGGGGGGGCTAGTCTATGAGCAGTTCTTC
CDR3 protein: CASSQDKLAGGLVYEQFF

J gene: TRBJ2-3
V gene: TRBV28
D gene: TRBD2
clone size: .
CDR3 DNA: TGTGCCAGCAGCCCCCCGGGACTAGCGGCCTCGGATACGCAGTATTTT
CDR3 protein: CASSPPGLAASDTQYF

J gene: TRBJ2-1
V gene: TRBV28
D gene: TRBD2
clone size: .
CDR3 DNA: TGTGCCAGCAGTTTGAGCGGGAGTTCCTACAATGAGCAGTTCTTC
CDR3 protein: CASSLSGSSYNEQFF

J gene: TRBJ2-3
V gene: TRBV6-6
D gene: .
clone size: .
CDR3 DNA: TGTGCCAGCCGGACTAACACAGATACGCAGTATTTT
CDR3 protein: CASRTNTDTQYF

J gene: TRBJ2-1
V gene: TRBV5-1
D gene: TRBD2
clone size: .
CDR3 DNA: TGCGCCAGCAGCTCCGGAGGGACTAGCGGCGATGAGCAGTTCTTC
CDR3 protein: CASSSGGTSGDEQFF

J gene: TRBJ2-3
V gene: TRBV29-1
D gene: .
clone size: .
CDR3 DNA: TGCAGCGTTGATCGTACACGTGGGGGGACAATGATTGATACGCAGTATTTT
CDR3 protein: CSVDRTRGGTMIDTQYF

J gene: TRBJ1-2
V gene: TRBV28
D gene: TRBD1
clone size: .
CDR3 DNA: TGTGCCAGCAGGGGGACAGGGAAAGATGGCTACACCTTC
CDR3 protein: CASRGTGKDGYTF

J gene: TRBJ1-2
V gene: TRBV9
D gene: .
clone size: .
CDR3 DNA: TGTGCCAGCAGCTCGTTAGGGGAGGGGGTCTATGGCTACACCTTC
CDR3 protein: CASSSLGEGVYGYTF

J gene: TRBJ2-2
V gene: TRBV11-2
D gene: .
clone size: .
CDR3 DNA: TGTGCCAGCAGCTTATCGGGTATGAACACCGGGGAGCTGTTTTTT
CDR3 protein: CASSLSGMNTGELFF

J gene: TRBJ2-2
V gene: TRBV5-3
D gene: TRBD2
clone size: once
CDR3 DNA: TGTGCCAGAAGCTTGGTTCGGCTAGCGGGAATAACCGGGGAGCTGTTTTTT
CDR3 protein: CARSLVRLAGITGELFF

J gene: TRBJ2-7
V gene: TRBV5-1
D gene: TRBD2
clone size: .
CDR3 DNA: TGCGCCAGCAGCAGAAGACTAGCGGGAGCCTCCTACGAGCAGTACTTC
CDR3 protein: CASSRRLAGASYEQYF

J gene: TRBJ2-3
V gene: TRBV6-1
D gene: TRBD1
clone size: .
CDR3 DNA: TGTGCCAGCCTCCTCTCAGGGGGAGATACGCAGTATTTT
CDR3 protein: CASLLSGGDTQYF

J gene: TRBJ2-2
V gene: TRBV7-2
D gene: .
clone size: .
CDR3 DNA: TGTGCCAGCAGCTTGGGGGCCGGGGAGCTGTTTTTT
CDR3 protein: CASSLGAGELFF

J gene: TRBJ2-7
V gene: TRBV28
D gene: TRBD1
clone size: .
CDR3 DNA: TGTGCCAGCAGTCCGTCCACAGGGGGCTACGAGCAGTACTTC
CDR3 protein: CASSPSTGGYEQYF

J gene: TRBJ1-1
V gene: TRBV7-2
D gene: TRBD1
clone size: .
CDR3 DNA: TGTGCCAGCACCGTACAGGGGGGCACTGAAGCTTTCTTT
CDR3 protein: CASTVQGGTEAFF

J gene: TRBJ1-5
V gene: TRBV12-2
D gene: .
clone size: .
CDR3 DNA: TGTGCAAGTCGCTTACCGTGGGGTCCCCCTCATAGCAATCAGCCCCAGCATTTT
CDR3 protein: CASRLPWGPPHSNQPQHF

J gene: TRBJ1-1
V gene: TRBV6-5
D gene: .
clone size: .
CDR3 DNA: TGTGCCAGCAGTTACCTCCCCCCCCGAGGAGACACTGAAGCTTTCTTT
CDR3 protein: CASSYLPPRGDTEAFF

J gene: TRBJ2-7
V gene: TRBV19
D gene: TRBD2
clone size: .
CDR3 DNA: TGTGCCAGTAGTAGATGGACTAGCTCCTACGAGCAGTACTTC
CDR3 protein: CASSRWTSSYEQYF

J gene: TRBJ2-3
V gene: TRBV15
D gene: .
clone size: .
CDR3 DNA: TGTGCCACCAGCAGAGATTCGGCAGGGGATACCACAGATACGCAGTATTTT
CDR3 protein: CATSRDSAGDTTDTQYF

J gene: TRBJ2-1
V gene: TRBV11-2
D gene: .
clone size: .
CDR3 DNA: TGTGCCAGCAGCTTACTAGCGCTAATCTACAATGAGCAGTTCTTC
CDR3 protein: CASSLLALIYNEQFF

J gene: TRBJ1-4
V gene: TRBV30
D gene: TRBD1
clone size: once
CDR3 DNA: TGTGCCTGGAGGGACCTAGGACAGGGAAGAGAAAAACTGTTTTTT
CDR3 protein: CAWRDLGQGREKLFF

J gene: TRBJ2-3
V gene: TRBV4-3
D gene: .
clone size: .
CDR3 DNA: TGCGCCAGCAGCCAAGATACGGGGTCCACAGATACGCAGTATTTT
CDR3 protein: CASSQDTGSTDTQYF

J gene: TRBJ2-3
V gene: TRBV6-1
D gene: TRBD2
clone size: .
CDR3 DNA: TGTGCCAGCAGCGCCACTAGCGGGGGGCTGGATACGCAGTATTTT
CDR3 protein: CASSATSGGLDTQYF

J gene: TRBJ1-3
V gene: TRBV7-2
D gene: .
clone size: .
CDR3 DNA: TGTGCCAGCAGCTTTTCTGGAAACACCATATATTTT
CDR3 protein: CASSFSGNTIYF

J gene: TRBJ2-1
V gene: TRBV11-3
D gene: TRBD2
clone size: few
CDR3 DNA: TGTGCCAGCAGCTCGACTAGCGGGAGTACTGAGCAGTTCTTC
CDR3 protein: CASSSTSGSTEQFF

J gene: TRBJ1-5
V gene: TRBV28
D gene: TRBD1
clone size: .
CDR3 DNA: TGTGCCAGTGCAGGGGGTGATCAGCCCCAGCATTTT
CDR3 protein: CASAGGDQPQHF

J gene: TRBJ2-2
V gene: TRBV19
D gene: .
clone size: .
CDR3 DNA: TGTGCCAGTACCCTGACAGGAGCCTGGGGATTCAACACCGGGGAGCTGTTTTTT
CDR3 protein: CASTLTGAWGFNTGELFF

J gene: TRBJ1-1
V gene: TRBV11-2
D gene: .
clone size: .
CDR3 DNA: TGTGCCAGCAGCTTGGGACTGGGATCGGGTCACACTGAAGCTTTCTTT
CDR3 protein: CASSLGLGSGHTEAFF

J gene: TRBJ1-1
V gene: TRBV6-6
D gene: .
clone size: .
CDR3 DNA: TGTGCCAGCATGACGGAGAGGAACACTGAAGCTTTCTTT
CDR3 protein: CASMTERNTEAFF

J gene: TRBJ1-6
V gene: TRBV7-2
D gene: TRBD1
clone size: .
CDR3 DNA: TGTGCCAGCAGCAGCGTCCGGGACAGGGGCGATTCACCCCTCCACTTT
CDR3 protein: CASSSVRDRGDSPLHF

J gene: TRBJ2-3
V gene: TRBV5-1
D gene: .
clone size: .
CDR3 DNA: TGCGCCAGCAGCTTGGAATCCATGGCCACAGATACGCAGTATTTT
CDR3 protein: CASSLESMATDTQYF

J gene: TRBJ2-7
V gene: TRBV28
D gene: .
clone size: .
CDR3 DNA: TGTGCCAGCAGTTTTGTTAGCTCCTACGAGCAGTACTTC
CDR3 protein: CASSFVSSYEQYF

J gene: TRBJ1-5
V gene: TRBV6-5
D gene: .
clone size: once
CDR3 DNA: TGTGCCAGCAGTACCCGGGAAAATCAGCCCCAGCATTTT
CDR3 protein: CASSTRENQPQHF

J gene: TRBJ1-2
V gene: TRBV6-5
D gene: .
clone size: .
CDR3 DNA: TGTGCCAGCAGCGGGGGGTATAGCTATGGCTACACCTTC
CDR3 protein: CASSGGYSYGYTF

J gene: TRBJ1-1
V gene: TRBV5-1
D gene: .
clone size: few
CDR3 DNA: TGCGCCAGCAGCTTTGGAGAGGGGTTCCCTGAAGCTTTCTTT
CDR3 protein: CASSFGEGFPEAFF

J gene: TRBJ2-7
V gene: TRBV27
D gene: .
clone size: .
CDR3 DNA: TGTGCCAGCAGTAGGGCGGGTGGGTTCTACGAGCAGTACTTC
CDR3 protein: CASSRAGGFYEQYF

J gene: TRBJ2-5
V gene: TRBV7-9
D gene: .
clone size: few
CDR3 DNA: TGTGCCAGCAGCTTAGAGGGGGGGCAGGAGACCCAGTACTTC
CDR3 protein: CASSLEGGQETQYF

J gene: TRBJ2-5
V gene: TRBV18
D gene: .
clone size: .
CDR3 DNA: TGTGCCAGCTCACCACCTGCTGAAGAGACCCAGTACTTC
CDR3 protein: CASSPPAEETQYF

J gene: TRBJ1-6
V gene: TRBV13
D gene: .
clone size: .
CDR3 DNA: TGTGCCAGCAGCCTGGGACCATATAATTCACCCCTCCACTTT
CDR3 protein: CASSLGPYNSPLHF

J gene: TRBJ1-1
V gene: TRBV9
D gene: .
clone size: few
CDR3 DNA: TGTGCCAGCAAGAACCCTATGAACACTGAAGCTTTCTTT
CDR3 protein: CASKNPMNTEAFF

J gene: TRBJ1-6
V gene: TRBV11-2
D gene: TRBD1
clone size: .
CDR3 DNA: TGTGCCAGCAGCCCCCGGGGACAGGGCCATTCACCCCTCCACTTT
CDR3 protein: CASSPRGQGHSPLHF

J gene: TRBJ2-5
V gene: TRBV7-8
D gene: .
clone size: .
CDR3 DNA: TGTGCCAGCAGCTTGAGACGGGACCAAGAGACCCAGTACTTC
CDR3 protein: CASSLRRDQETQYF

J gene: TRBJ1-6
V gene: TRBV10-3
D gene: TRBD1
clone size: .
CDR3 DNA: TGTGCCATCAGTGCAACCGGGACAGGGAACAATTCACCCCTCCACTTT
CDR3 protein: CAISATGTGNNSPLHF